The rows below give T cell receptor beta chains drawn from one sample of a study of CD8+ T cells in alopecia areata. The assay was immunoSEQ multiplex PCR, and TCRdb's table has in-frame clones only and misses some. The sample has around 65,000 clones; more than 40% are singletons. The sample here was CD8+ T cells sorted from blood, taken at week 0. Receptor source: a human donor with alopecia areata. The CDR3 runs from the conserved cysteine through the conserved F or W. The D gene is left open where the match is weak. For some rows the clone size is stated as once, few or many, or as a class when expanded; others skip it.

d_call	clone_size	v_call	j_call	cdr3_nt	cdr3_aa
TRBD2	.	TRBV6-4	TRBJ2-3	TGTGCCAGCAGGTTGACGGGAGGGGCAGATACGCAGTATTTT	CASRLTGGADTQYF
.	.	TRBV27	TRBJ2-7	TGTGCCAGCAGTTTGCGCAGGGTCGACGAGCAGTACTTC	CASSLRRVDEQYF
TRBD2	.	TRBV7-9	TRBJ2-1	TGTGCCAGCAGCTTTGCGGGAGGCGCCTACAATGAGCAGTTCTTC	CASSFAGGAYNEQFF
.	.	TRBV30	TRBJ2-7	TGTGCCTGGAGTCCCACCCGCCCTGGACGCCTCTACGAGCAGTACTTC	CAWSPTRPGRLYEQYF
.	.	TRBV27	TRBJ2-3	TGTGCCAGCAGTTTAGCCCACGGGAGAGATACGCAGTATTTT	CASSLAHGRDTQYF
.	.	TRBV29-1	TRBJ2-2	TGCAGCGAGAAAACTCTAACCGGGGAGCTGTTTTTT	CSEKTLTGELFF
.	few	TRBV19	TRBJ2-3	TGTGCCAGTAGTCGAAGGGGTGATACGCAGTATTTT	CASSRRGDTQYF
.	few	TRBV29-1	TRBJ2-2	TGCAGCGTTGCGCCAGGGCACAACACCGGGGAGCTGTTTTTT	CSVAPGHNTGELFF
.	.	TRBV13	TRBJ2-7	TGTGCCAGCAGCTTAGAGCTAGCCCCCTACGAGCAGTACTTC	CASSLELAPYEQYF
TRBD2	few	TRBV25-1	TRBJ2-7	TGTGCCAGCAGTTTCGGAAGCCCCGCGGGAGGTACCTACGAGCAGTACTTC	CASSFGSPAGGTYEQYF
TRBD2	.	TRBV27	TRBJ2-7	TGTGCCAGCAGTTTCCGGGGGGGCTACGAAGAGCAGTACTTC	CASSFRGGYEEQYF
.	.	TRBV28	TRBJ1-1	TGTGCCAGCAGTTTGGGCAACACTGAAGCTTTCTTT	CASSLGNTEAFF
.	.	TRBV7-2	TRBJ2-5	TGTGCCAGCAGCTTAGGGCTAGCTTTGGGAGAGACCCAGTACTTC	CASSLGLALGETQYF
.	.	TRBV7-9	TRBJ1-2	TGTGCCAGCAGCCTAGACGTGGCCTATGGCTACACCTTC	CASSLDVAYGYTF
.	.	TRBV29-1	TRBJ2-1	TGCAGCGTTCCCAACAACAATGAGCAGTTCTTC	CSVPNNNEQFF
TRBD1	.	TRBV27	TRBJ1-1	TGTGCCAGCAGTTCAAACAGGGGATGGACTGAAGCTTTCTTT	CASSSNRGWTEAFF
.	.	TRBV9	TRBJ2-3	TGTGCCAGCAGCGTGGGCGGAGGGGGTACAGATACGCAGTATTTT	CASSVGGGGTDTQYF
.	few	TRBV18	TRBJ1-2	TGTGCCAGCTCACCACCGGGACCGGGCTACACCTTC	CASSPPGPGYTF
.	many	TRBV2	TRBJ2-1	TGTGCCAGCAGTGATAACCTCAATGAGCAGTTCTTC	CASSDNLNEQFF
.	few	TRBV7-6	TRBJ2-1	TGTGCCAGCAGCTTATACTCTAGGAATGAGCAGTTCTTC	CASSLYSRNEQFF
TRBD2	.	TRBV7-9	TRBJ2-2	TGTGCCAGCAGCTTAGCAGGCACTAGCGGGAGTTGGACCGGGGAGCTGTTTTTT	CASSLAGTSGSWTGELFF
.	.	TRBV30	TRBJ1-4	TGTGCCTGGACGCAAGGGCCCACTAATGAAAAACTGTTTTTT	CAWTQGPTNEKLFF
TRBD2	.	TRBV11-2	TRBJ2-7	TGTGCCAGCAGCTTAGGAGGTGGGAGGGGTGAGCAGTACTTC	CASSLGGGRGEQYF
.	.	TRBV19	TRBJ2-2	TGTGCCACCCCGGAGGGGACCGGGGAGCTGTTTTTT	CATPEGTGELFF
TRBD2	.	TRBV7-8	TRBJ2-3	TGTGCCAGCAGCACTGGCGGGAGTGCAGATACGCAGTATTTT	CASSTGGSADTQYF
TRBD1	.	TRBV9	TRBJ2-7	TGTGCCAGCAGCGTAAGGGACAGGACCTACGAGCAGTACTTC	CASSVRDRTYEQYF